The sequence of this T cell receptor (beta chain) was determined in a study of blood T cell repertoires in COVID-19. Study-level information: Both acute and convalescent COVID-19 samples were obtained from the United States, Italy and Spain.

The authors' processing: It was from reference gene primer amplification that nucleated cell counts were estimated. The data were produced by immunoSEQ multiplex PCR, yet TCRdb's version contains in-frame clones alone and is incomplete. That table furnishes V, J and clone size, whereas the DNA furnished D and trimming. The table includes some 200,000 clones, over 75% detected once. Germline CDR1 and CDR2: DFQATT and SNEGSKA (reference sequence). V lost 3 bases to trimming and J lost 8 bases; unmatched junction nucleotides: 4. CDR3 length: 12 residues. The sample comprised peripheral blood. The receptor was derived from a human donor in a cohort sampled during active COVID-19. The chain recombines TRBV20-1 with TRBJ2-1, with 7 bases identical to TRBD1. The CDR3 bases are TGCAGTGCTAGTCGACAGGGTCATGAGCAGTTCTTC. Protein: CSASRQGHEQFF.